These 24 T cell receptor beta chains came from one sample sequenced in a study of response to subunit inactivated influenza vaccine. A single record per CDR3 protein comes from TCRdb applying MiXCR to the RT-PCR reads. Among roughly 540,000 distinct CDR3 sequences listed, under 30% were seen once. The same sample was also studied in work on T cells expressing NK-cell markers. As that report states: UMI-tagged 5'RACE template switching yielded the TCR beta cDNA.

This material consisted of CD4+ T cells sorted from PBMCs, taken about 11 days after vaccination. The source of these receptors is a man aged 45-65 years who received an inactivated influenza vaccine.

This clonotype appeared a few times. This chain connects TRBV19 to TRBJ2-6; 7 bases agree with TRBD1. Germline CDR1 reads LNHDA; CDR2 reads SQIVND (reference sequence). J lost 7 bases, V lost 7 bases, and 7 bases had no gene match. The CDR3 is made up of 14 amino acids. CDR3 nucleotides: TGTGCCAGTAAGTGGGCAGGGGGAGCCAACGTCCTGACTTTC. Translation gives CASKWAGGANVLTF.

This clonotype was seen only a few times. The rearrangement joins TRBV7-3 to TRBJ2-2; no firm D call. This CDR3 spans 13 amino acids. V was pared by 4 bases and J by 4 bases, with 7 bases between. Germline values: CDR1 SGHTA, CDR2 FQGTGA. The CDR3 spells CASSSRITGELFF. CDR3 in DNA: TGTGCCAGCAGCTCCAGGATCACCGGGGAGCTGTTTTTT.

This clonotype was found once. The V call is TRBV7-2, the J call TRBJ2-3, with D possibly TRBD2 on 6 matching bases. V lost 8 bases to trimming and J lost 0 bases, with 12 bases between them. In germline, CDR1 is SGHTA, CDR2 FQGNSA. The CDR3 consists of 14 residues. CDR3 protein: CASGLGLSTDTQYF. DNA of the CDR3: TGTGCCAGCGGGTTGGGACTGAGCACAGATACGCAGTATTTT.

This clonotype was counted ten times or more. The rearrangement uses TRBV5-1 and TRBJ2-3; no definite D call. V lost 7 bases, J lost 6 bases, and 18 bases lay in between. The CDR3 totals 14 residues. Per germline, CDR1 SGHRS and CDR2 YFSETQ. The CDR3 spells CASGRVAEGDTQYF. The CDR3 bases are TGCGCCAGCGGACGGGTGGCGGAAGGGGATACGCAGTATTTT.

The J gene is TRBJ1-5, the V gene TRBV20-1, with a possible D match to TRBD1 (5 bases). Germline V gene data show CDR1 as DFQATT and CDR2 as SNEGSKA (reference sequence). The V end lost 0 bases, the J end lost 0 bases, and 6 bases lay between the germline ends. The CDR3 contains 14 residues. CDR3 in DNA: TGCAGTGCTAGAGAGGGGACTAGCAATCAGCCCCAGCATTTT. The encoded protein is CSAREGTSNQPQHF.

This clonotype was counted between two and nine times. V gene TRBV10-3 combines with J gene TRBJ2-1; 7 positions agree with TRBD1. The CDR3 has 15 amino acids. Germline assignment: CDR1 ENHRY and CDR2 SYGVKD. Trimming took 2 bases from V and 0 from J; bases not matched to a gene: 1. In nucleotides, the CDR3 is TGTGCCATCAGTGAGAGGACAGGCTCCTACAATGAGCAGTTCTTC. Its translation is CAISERTGSYNEQFF.

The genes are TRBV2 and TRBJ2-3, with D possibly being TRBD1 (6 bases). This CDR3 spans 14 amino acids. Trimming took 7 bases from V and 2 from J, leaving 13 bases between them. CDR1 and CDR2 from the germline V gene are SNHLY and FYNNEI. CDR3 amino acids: CASKLRGYTDTQYF. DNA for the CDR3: TGTGCCAGCAAGCTCAGGGGTTACACAGATACGCAGTATTTT.

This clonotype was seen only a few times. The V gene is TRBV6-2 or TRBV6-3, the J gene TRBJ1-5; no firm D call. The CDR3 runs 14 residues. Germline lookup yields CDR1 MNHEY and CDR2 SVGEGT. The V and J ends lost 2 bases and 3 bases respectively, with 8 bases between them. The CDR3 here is CASSYDSFNQPQHF. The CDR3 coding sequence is TGTGCCAGCAGTTACGATTCGTTCAATCAGCCCCAGCATTTT.

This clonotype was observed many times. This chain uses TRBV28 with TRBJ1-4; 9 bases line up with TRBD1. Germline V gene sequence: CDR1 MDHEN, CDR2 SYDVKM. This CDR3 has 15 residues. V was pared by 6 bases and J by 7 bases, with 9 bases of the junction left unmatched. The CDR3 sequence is CASRIGQGRGEKLFF. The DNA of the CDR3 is TGTGCCAGCAGAATCGGACAGGGGAGGGGTGAAAAACTGTTTTTT.

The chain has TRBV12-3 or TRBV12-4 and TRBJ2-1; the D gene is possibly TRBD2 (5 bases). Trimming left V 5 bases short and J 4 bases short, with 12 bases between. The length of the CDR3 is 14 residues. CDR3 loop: CASSGLIGYNEQFF. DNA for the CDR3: TGTGCCAGCAGTGGACTGATCGGTTACAATGAGCAGTTCTTC.

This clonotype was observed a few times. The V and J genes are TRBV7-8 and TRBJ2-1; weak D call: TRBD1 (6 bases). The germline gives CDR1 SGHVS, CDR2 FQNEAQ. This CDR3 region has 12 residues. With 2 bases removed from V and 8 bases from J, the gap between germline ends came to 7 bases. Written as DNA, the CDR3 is TGTGCCAGCAGCTTAACAGGGCATGAGCAGTTCTTC. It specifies CASSLTGHEQFF.

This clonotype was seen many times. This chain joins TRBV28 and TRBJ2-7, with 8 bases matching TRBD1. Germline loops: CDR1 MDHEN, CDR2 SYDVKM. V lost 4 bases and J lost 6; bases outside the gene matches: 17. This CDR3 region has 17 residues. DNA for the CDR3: TGTGCCAGCAGTTCCCTTCGAACTGGACAGGGAAGGGGCGAGCAGTACTTC. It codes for CASSSLRTGQGRGEQYF. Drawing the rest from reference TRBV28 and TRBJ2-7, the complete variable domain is DVKVTQSSRYLVKRTGEKVFLECVQDMDHENMFWYRQDPGLGLRLIYFSYDVKMKEKGDIPEGYSVSREKKERFSLILESASTNQTSMYLCASSSLRTGQGRGEQYFGPGTRLTVT.

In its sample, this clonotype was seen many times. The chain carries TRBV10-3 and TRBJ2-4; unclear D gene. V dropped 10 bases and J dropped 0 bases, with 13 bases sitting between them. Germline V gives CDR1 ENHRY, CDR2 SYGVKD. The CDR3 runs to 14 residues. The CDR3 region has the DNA TGTGCCACCTGGAATGGGGTAGCCAAAAACATTCAGTACTTC. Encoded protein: CATWNGVAKNIQYF.

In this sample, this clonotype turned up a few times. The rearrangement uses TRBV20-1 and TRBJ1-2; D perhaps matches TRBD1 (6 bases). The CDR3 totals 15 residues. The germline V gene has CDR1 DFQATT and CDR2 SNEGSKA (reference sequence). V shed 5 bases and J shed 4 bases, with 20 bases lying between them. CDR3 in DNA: TGCAGTGCTCCGCCCGGGGGGGCCTGGGGCTATGGCTACACCTTC. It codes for CSAPPGGAWGYGYTF.

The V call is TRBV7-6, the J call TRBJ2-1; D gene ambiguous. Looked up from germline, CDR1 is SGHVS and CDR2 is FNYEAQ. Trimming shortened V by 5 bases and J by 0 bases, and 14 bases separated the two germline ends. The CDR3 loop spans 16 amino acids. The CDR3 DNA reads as TGTGCCAGCAGCATGCAGGATCCCAGCTCCTACAATGAGCAGTTCTTC. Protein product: CASSMQDPSSYNEQFF.

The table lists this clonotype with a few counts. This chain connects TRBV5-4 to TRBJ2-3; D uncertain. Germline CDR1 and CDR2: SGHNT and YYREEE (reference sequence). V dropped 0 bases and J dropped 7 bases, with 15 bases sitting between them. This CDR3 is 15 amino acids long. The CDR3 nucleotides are TGTGCCAGCAGCTTGGATGGGGTAAACAAGCATACGCAGTATTTT. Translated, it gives CASSLDGVNKHTQYF.

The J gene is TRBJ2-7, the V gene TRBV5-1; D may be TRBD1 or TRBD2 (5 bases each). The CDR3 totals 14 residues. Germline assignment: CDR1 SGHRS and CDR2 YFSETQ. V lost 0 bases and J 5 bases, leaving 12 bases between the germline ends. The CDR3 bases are TGCGCCAGCAGCTTGGAATTCTGGGGGAACGAGCAGTACTTC. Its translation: CASSLEFWGNEQYF.

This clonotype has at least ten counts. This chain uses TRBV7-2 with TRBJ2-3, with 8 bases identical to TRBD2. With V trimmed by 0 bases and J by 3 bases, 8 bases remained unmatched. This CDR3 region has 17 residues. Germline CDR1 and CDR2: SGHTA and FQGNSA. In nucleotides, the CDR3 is TGTGCCAGCAGCTTAGCGTTTACTAGCGGCGGGACAGATACGCAGTATTTT. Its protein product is CASSLAFTSGGTDTQYF.

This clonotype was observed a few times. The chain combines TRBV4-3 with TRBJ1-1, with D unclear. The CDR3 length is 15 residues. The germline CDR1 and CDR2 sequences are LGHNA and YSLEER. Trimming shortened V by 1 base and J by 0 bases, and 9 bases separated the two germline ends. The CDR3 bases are TGCGCCAGCAGCCAAGGTTCATCTATGAACACTGAAGCTTTCTTT. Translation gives CASSQGSSMNTEAFF.

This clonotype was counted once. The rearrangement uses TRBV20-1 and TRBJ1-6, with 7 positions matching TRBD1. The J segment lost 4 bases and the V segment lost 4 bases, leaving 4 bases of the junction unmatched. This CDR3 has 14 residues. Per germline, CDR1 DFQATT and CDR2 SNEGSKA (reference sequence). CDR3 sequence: CSATGTVYNSPLHF. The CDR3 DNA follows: TGCAGTGCTACCGGGACAGTTTATAATTCACCCCTCCACTTT.

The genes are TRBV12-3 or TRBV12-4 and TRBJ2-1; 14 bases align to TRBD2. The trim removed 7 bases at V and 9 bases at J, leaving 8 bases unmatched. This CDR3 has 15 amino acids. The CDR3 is CASTQTSGRAGEQFF. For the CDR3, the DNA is TGTGCCAGCACCCAGACTAGCGGGAGGGCGGGTGAGCAGTTCTTC.

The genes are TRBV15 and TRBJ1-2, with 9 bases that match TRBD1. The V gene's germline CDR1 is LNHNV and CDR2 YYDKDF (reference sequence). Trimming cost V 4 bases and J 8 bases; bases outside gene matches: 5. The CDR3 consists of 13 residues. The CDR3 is CATSTRTGDGYTF. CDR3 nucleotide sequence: TGTGCCACCAGCACCAGGACAGGGGACGGCTACACCTTC.

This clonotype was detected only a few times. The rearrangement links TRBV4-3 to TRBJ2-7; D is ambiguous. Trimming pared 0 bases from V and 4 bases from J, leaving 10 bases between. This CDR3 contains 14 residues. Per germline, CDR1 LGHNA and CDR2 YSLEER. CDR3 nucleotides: TGCGCCAGCAGCCAAGATGGAAGCGAGTACGAGCAGTACTTC. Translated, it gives CASSQDGSEYEQYF.

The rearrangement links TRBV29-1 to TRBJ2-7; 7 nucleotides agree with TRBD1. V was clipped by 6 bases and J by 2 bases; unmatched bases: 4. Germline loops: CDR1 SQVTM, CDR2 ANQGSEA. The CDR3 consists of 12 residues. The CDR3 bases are TGCAGCGTGGGACAGTCGCCCTACGAGCAGTACTTC. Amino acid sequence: CSVGQSPYEQYF.